Listed below are T cell receptor beta chains from one sample, sequenced in a study of blood T cell repertoires in COVID-19. Here immunoSEQ multiplex PCR was the method, and the copy in TCRdb shows in-frame clones only, minus some. The repertoire consists of under 250,000 clones, with about 84% occurring once and the leading ten covering 5% to 7%. The specimen was peripheral blood. Receptor source: an elderly woman with COVID-19, enrolled during active disease. Each CDR3 is given with its conserved first and last residue.

>TRBV28|TRBJ2-5
CASRPQGTRAETQYF
>TRBV18|TRBJ2-5
CASSPGAVLETQYF
>TRBV19|TRBJ2-1
CASSIEASGVPSSYNEQFF
>TRBV7-9|TRBJ2-5
CASSLAPSGGTRKETQYF
>TRBV7-9|TRBJ1-2
CASSLGTGSYGYTF
>TRBV7-9|TRBJ2-3
CASSRGAEMLDTQYF
>TRBV28|TRBJ1-1
CASGSGQPVTEAFF
>TRBV6-5|TRBJ2-5
CASRGSGGAWETQYF
>TRBV20-1|TRBJ1-2
CSASIGGETHGYTF
>TRBV2|TRBJ1-3
CASSEAGHSSGNTIYF
>TRBV5-1|TRBJ2-1
CASSRQGGDRNEQFF
>TRBV5-1|TRBJ2-6
CASSWSSGANVLTF
>TRBV10-3|TRBJ2-5
CAISATGNSETQYF
>TRBV12-1|TRBJ2-6
CASTQGLSGANVLTF
>TRBV3-1/TRBV3-2|TRBJ2-4
CASSRYKPPGEGDKNIQYF
>TRBV5-1|TRBJ1-1
CASFRRQGEAFF
>TRBV9|TRBJ1-6
CASSANAFGGSPLHF
>TRBV7-9|TRBJ1-2
CASGAGNYGYTF
>TRBV3-1/TRBV3-2|TRBJ1-2
CASSQEVRGGSGYTF
>TRBV28|TRBJ1-2
CASSSGDRYGYTF
>TRBV7-9|TRBJ1-6
CASRVQGAVQNSPLHF
>TRBV4-1|TRBJ1-4
CASSLQGATNEKLFF
>TRBV7-9|TRBJ1-4
CASSRRGPSNEKLFF
>TRBV7-2|TRBJ2-7
CASSWGGLSYEQYF
>TRBV6-5|TRBJ1-6
CASSSTGTTYSPLHF
>TRBV6-6|TRBJ2-7
CASSGTGISYEQYF
>TRBV9|TRBJ1-2
CASSVGQGLTNYGYTF
>TRBV5-1|TRBJ1-2
CASRSGQGLYGYTF
>TRBV5-4|TRBJ2-5
CASSSHRPGEETQYF
>TRBV19|TRBJ1-1
CASSPRGGVGGSTEAFF
>TRBV20-1|TRBJ2-1
CSAPGQGGQFF
>TRBV25-1|TRBJ1-2
CASSDSGLGYTF
>TRBV10-3|TRBJ2-1
CAISETSLSSFEQFF
>TRBV7-2|TRBJ2-3
CASSFMPGRGGDSTDTQYF
>TRBV7-9|TRBJ2-1
CASSLGRGVRNEQFF
>TRBV7-2|TRBJ1-1
CASSLVAGIDTEAFF
>TRBV10-3|TRBJ1-2
CAIKAGDYGYTF
>TRBV18|TRBJ2-3
CASSPDRRADTQYF
>TRBV24-1|TRBJ1-5
CATSDPGQGQPQHF
>TRBV11-2|TRBJ2-1
CASSLGQGPDEQFF
>TRBV6-5|TRBJ1-1
CASSYTGRTEAFF
>TRBV19|TRBJ1-3
CASNKPGQGAPGNTIYF
>TRBV12-3/TRBV12-4|TRBJ1-2
CASSFQRYGYTF
>TRBV9|TRBJ2-2
CASSVIQGKNTGELFF
>TRBV13|TRBJ2-3
CASSLELAGSTDTQYF
>TRBV18|TRBJ1-5
CASSATDSNQPQHF
>TRBV5-6|TRBJ1-3
CASSLGQGFGNTIYF
>TRBV10-3|TRBJ1-2
CAIRSLTGPSGGGYTF
>TRBV27|TRBJ2-3
CASRLGPSTDTQYF
>TRBV7-6|TRBJ1-1
CASSPTGGTEAFF
>TRBV18|TRBJ1-1
CASSSTGGTEAFF
>TRBV19|TRBJ2-1
CASSIFVTDSYNEQFF
>TRBV23-1|TRBJ1-4
CASTRREGPGQINEKLFF
>TRBV7-9|TRBJ2-1
CASSLSRGTNVYNEQFF
>TRBV11-2|TRBJ1-3
CASSLQGSGNTIYF
>TRBV28|TRBJ1-1
CASSLFGAMNTEAFF
>TRBV27|TRBJ2-7
CASSSGSGVYEQYF